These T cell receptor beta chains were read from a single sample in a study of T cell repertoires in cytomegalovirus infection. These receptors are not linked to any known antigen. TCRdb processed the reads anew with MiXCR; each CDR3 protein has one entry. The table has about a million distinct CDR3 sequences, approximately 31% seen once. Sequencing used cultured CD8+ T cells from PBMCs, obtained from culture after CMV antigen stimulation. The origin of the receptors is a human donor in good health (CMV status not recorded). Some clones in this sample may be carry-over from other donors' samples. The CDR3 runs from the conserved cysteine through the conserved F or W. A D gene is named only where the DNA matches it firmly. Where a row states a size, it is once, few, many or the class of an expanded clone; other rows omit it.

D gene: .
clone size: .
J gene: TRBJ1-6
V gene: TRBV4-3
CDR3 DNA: TGCGCCAGCAGCCAAACGGTATCCTATAATTCACCCCTCCACTTT
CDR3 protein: CASSQTVSYNSPLHF

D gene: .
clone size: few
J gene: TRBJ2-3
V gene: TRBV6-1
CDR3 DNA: TGTGCCAGCAGTGAACGGGAGCGGGGCACAGATACGCAGTATTTT
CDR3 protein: CASSERERGTDTQYF

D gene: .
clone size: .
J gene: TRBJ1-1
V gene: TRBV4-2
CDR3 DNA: TGTGCCAGCAGCCAAGAGGCGGCAGACAACACTGAAGCTTTCTTT
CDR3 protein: CASSQEAADNTEAFF

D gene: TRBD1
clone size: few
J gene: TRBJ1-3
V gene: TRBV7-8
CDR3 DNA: TGTGCCAGCAGCTCGAGTACGGGACAGGGTTTTTCTGGAAACACCATATATTTT
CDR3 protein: CASSSSTGQGFSGNTIYF

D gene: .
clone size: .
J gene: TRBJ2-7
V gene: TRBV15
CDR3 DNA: TGTGCCACCAGCAGAGCCATACTCAGGGGCGGAAAACACGAGCAGTACTTC
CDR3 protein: CATSRAILRGGKHEQYF

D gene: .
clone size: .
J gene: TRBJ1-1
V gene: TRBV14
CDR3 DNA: TGTGCCAGCAGCCAATTGCGACGGAACACTGAAGCTTTCTTT
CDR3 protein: CASSQLRRNTEAFF

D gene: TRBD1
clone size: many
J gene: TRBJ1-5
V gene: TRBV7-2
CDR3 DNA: TGTGCCAGCAGAAAGGACAGGGGTAGCAATCAGCCCCAGCATTTT
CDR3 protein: CASRKDRGSNQPQHF

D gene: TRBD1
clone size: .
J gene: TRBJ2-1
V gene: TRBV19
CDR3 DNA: TGTGCCAGTACCCTACCGGACAGGGGTGAGCAGTTCTTC
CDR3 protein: CASTLPDRGEQFF

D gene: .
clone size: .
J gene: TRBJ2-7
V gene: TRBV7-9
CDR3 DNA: TGTGCCAGCAGCCCGCTCCTGGACTCCTACGAGCAGTACTTC
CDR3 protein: CASSPLLDSYEQYF

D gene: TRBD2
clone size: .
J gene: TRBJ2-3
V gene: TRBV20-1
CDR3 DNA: TGCAGTGCTAGTCTCTACGGGACTAGCGGGGTTACTAGCACAGATACGCAGTATTTT
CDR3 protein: CSASLYGTSGVTSTDTQYF

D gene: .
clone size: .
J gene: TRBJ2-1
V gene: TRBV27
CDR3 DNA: TGTGCCAGCAGTCTCCGGGGCTCGCCGGTGCCGTTCTTC
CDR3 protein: CASSLRGSPVPFF

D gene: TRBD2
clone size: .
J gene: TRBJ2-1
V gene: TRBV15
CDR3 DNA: TGTGCCACCAGCCTTGATGGGACTAGCGGTGTTGAGCAGTTCTTC
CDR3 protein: CATSLDGTSGVEQFF

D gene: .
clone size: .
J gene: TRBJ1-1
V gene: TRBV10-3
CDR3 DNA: TGTGCCATCTCGTCCTCCCCGGGCACTGAAGCTTTCTTT
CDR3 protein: CAISSSPGTEAFF

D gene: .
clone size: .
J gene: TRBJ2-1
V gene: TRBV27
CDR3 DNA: TGTGCCAGCACCGGCGGACACGCAACCTACAATGAGCAGTTCTTC
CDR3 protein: CASTGGHATYNEQFF

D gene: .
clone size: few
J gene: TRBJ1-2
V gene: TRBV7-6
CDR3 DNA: TGTGCCAGCAGCGGGGGGGGTCCGGACTATGGCTACACCTTC
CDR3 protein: CASSGGGPDYGYTF

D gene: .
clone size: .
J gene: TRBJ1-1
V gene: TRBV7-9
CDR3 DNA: TGTGCCAGCAGGGCCCCCCTGGACGCTGAAGCTTTCTTT
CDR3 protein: CASRAPLDAEAFF

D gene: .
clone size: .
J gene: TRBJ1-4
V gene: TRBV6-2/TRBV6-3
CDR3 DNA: TGTGCCAGCACACTCGGACCGACTAATGAAAAACTGTTTTTT
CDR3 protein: CASTLGPTNEKLFF

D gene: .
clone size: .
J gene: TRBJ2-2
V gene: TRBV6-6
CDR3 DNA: TGTGCCAGCGGGATTGGGACCGGGGAGCTGTTTTTT
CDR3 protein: CASGIGTGELFF

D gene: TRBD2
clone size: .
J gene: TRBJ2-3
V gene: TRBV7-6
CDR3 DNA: TGTGCCAGCAGCTTACTAGGTGCGGGGGGACGTGATACGCAGTATTTT
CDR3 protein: CASSLLGAGGRDTQYF

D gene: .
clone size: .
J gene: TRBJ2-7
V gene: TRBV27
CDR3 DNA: TGTGCCAGCAGTTGGGGAAAGGGGGCCTACGAGCAGTACTTC
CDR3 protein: CASSWGKGAYEQYF

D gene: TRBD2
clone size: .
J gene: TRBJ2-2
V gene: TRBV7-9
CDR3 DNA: TGTGCCAGCAGCCCACGGCGGGGGGGCTTCACCGGGGAGCTGTTTTTT
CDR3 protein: CASSPRRGGFTGELFF

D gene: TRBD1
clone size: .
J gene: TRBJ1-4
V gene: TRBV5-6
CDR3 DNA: TGTGCCAGCAGCTTGGCCGTGGACAGGGGTATTAATGAAAAACTGTTTTTT
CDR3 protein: CASSLAVDRGINEKLFF

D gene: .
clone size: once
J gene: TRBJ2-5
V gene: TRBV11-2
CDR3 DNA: TGTGCCAGCAGCTTAAGGCCAGGTAACCAAGAGACCCAGTACTTC
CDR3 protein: CASSLRPGNQETQYF

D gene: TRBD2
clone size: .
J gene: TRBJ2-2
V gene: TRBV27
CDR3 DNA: TGTGCCAGCAGCACTCTTCAAGCGGGGGGTGGGACCGGGGAGCTGTTTTTT
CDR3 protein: CASSTLQAGGGTGELFF

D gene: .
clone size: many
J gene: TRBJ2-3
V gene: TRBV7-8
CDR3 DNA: TGTGCCAGCAGCTTAGTCGATCTGGTGACGAGAAGCACAGATACGCAGTATTTT
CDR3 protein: CASSLVDLVTRSTDTQYF

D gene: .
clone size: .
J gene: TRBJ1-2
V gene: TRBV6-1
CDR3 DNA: TGTGCCAGCAGCCAGGACCCCGGGGGTGGCTATGGCTACACCTTC
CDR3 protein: CASSQDPGGGYGYTF

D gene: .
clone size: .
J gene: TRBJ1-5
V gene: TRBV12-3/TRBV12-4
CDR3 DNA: TGTGCCAGCGAGATCACAGGGCCCTCGGGGGAGTCCCAGCATTTT
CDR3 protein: CASEITGPSGESQHF

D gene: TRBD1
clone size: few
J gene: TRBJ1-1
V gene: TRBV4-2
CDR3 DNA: TGTGCCAGCAGCAACGGGGACAGCGAAGCTTTCTTT
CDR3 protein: CASSNGDSEAFF

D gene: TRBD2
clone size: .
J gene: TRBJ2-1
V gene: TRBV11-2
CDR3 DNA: TGTGCCAGCAGCTTAGGGCGGGGGGGCCCTTATGAGCAGTTCTTC
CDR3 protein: CASSLGRGGPYEQFF

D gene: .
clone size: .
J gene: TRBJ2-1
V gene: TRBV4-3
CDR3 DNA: TGCGCCAGCAGCCAAGGTTGGGGGGAGGTCTACAATGAGCAGTTCTTC
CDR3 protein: CASSQGWGEVYNEQFF

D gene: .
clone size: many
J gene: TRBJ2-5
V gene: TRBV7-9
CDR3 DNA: TGTGCCAGCAGCTTGGAGATTAGGGAGACCCAGTACTTC
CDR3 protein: CASSLEIRETQYF

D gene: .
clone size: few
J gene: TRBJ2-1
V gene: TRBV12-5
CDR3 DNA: TGTGCTAGTGGTTGGCCCGGGACCCACAATGAGCAGTTCTTC
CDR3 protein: CASGWPGTHNEQFF

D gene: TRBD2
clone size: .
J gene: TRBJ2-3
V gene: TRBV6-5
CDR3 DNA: TGTGCCAGCAGCAGTATTAGCGGGGGCCAAACGGCAGATACGCAGTATTTT
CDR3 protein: CASSSISGGQTADTQYF

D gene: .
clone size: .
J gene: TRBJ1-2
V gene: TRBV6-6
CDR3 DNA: TGTGCCAGCAGTTACGGGAGAACCGGCTACACCTTC
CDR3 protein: CASSYGRTGYTF

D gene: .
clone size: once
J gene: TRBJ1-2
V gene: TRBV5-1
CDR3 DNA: TGCGCCAGCAAGGGAAGCCGCGATGGCTACACCTTC
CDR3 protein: CASKGSRDGYTF

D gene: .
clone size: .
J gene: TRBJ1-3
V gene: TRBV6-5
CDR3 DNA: TGTGCCAGCAGTTACTCTTCGGGTACGCAGAACACCATATATTTT
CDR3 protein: CASSYSSGTQNTIYF

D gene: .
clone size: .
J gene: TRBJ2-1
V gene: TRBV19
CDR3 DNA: TGTGCCAGTAGTTTCCTTCTCGGGCCCTACAATGAGCAGTTCTTC
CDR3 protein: CASSFLLGPYNEQFF

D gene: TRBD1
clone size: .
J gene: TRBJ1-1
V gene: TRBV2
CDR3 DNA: TGTGCCAGCATCTGGACAGGGGGGGGCACTGAAGCTTTCTTT
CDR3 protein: CASIWTGGGTEAFF

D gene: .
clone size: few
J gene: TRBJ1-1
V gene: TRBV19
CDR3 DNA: TGTGCCAGTAGTAGGGTAGGGGCCGACTCTGAAGCTTTCTTT
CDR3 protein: CASSRVGADSEAFF

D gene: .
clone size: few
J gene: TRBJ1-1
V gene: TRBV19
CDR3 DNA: TGTGCCAGTAGTAGGGCTCAGCAATCGAACACTGAAGCTTTCTTT
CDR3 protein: CASSRAQQSNTEAFF